This T cell receptor (beta chain) originates from a study of shared clonotypes between healthy human individuals. Whole-study findings and limits: Sequencing of the sorted subsets was shown by rarefaction to be incomplete despite large depth.

CD45RO negativity and positive selection for CCR7 defined naive CD8 cells, a population that excluded terminally differentiated effector memory CD45RA+ cells. CDR3 length: 14 residues. The V gene lost 4 bases and the J gene lost 8 bases, with 15 bases spanning the gap. Germline values: CDR1 SGHVS, CDR2 FNYEAQ. Points on this clone: Its antigen is undetermined.

The table came from immunoSEQ multiplex PCR; TCRdb's copy has only in-frame clones and leaves some out. The table has roughly 850,000 clones, roughly 96% seen once. Sequencing used naive CD8+ T cells sorted from blood. This sequence was found in a man aged 25-45 years in good health. The chain has TRBV7-6 and TRBJ2-1; tentatively, D is TRBD2 (6 bases). The CDR3 region is CASSWASEGDEQFF. The CDR3 region has the DNA TGTGCCAGCAGCTGGGCTAGCGAGGGCGATGAGCAGTTCTTC. Drawing the rest from reference TRBV7-6 and TRBJ2-1, the complete variable domain is GAGVSQSPRYKVTKRGQDVALRCDPISGHVSLYWYRQALGQGPEFLTYFNYEAQQDKSGLPNDRFSAERPEGSISTLTIQRTEQRDSAMYRCASSWASEGDEQFFGPGTRLTVL.